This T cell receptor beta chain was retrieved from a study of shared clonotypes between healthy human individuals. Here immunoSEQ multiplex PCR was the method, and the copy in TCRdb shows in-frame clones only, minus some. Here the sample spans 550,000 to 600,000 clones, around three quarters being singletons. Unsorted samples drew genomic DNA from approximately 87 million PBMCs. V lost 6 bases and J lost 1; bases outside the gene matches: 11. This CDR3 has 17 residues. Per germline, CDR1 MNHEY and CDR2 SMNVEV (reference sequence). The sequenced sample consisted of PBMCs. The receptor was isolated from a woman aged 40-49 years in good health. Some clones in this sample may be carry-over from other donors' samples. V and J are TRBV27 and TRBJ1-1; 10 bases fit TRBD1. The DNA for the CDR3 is TGTGCCAGCAGCCGAACGGGACAGGGGCCTTCGAACACTGAAGCTTTCTTT. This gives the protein CASSRTGQGPSNTEAFF.